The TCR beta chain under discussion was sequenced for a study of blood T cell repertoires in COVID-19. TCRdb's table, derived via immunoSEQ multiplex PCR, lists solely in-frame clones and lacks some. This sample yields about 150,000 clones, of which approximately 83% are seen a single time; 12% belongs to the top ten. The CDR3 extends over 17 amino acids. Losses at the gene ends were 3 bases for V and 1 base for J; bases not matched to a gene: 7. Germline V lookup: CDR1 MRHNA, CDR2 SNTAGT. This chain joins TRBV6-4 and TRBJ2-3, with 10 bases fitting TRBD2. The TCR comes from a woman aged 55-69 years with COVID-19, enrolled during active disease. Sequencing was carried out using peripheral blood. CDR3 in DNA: TGTGCCAGCAGTGATCGTCCCGGGACTAGCGGCACAGATACGCAGTATTTT. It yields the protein CASSDRPGTSGTDTQYF.